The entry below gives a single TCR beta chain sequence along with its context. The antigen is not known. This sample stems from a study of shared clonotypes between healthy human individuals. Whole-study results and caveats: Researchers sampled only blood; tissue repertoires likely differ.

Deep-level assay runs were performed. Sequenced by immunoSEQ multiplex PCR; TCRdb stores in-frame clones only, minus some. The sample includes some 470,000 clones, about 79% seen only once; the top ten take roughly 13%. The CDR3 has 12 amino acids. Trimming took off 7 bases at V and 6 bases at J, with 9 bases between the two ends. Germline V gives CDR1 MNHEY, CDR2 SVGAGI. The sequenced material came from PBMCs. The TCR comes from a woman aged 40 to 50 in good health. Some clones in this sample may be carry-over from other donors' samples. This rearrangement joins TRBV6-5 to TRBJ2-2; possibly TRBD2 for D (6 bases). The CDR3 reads CASTWGAGELFF. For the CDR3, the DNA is TGTGCCAGCACATGGGGGGCCGGGGAGCTGTTTTTT.